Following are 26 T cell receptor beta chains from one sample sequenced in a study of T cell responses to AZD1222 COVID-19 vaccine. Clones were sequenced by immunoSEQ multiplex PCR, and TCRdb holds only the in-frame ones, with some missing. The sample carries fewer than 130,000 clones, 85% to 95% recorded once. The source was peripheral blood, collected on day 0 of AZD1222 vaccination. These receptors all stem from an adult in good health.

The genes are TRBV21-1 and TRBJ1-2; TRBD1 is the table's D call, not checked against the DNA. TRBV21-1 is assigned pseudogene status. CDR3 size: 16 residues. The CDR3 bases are TGTGCCAGCCACAAAACGACAGGGATAGCTAACTATGGCTACACCTTC. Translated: CASHKTTGIANYGYTF.

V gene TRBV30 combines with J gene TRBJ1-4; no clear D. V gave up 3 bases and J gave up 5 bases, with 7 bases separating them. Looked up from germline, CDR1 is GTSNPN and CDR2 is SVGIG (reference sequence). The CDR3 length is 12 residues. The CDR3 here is CAWRAVNEKLFF. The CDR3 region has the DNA TGTGCCTGGAGGGCAGTGAATGAAAAACTGTTTTTT.

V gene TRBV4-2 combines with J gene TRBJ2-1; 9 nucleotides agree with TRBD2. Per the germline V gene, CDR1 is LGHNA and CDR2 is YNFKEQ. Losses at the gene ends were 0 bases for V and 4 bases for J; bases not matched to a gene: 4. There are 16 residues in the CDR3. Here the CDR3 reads CASSQEPSGGYNEQFF. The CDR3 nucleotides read TGTGCCAGCAGCCAAGAACCCAGCGGGGGGTACAATGAGCAGTTCTTC.

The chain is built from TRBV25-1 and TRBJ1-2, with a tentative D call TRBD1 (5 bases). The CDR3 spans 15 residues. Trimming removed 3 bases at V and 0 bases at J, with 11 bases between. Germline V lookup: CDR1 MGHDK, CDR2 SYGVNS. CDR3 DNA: TGTGCCAGCAGTGACAGGGTTTCGGCTAACTATGGCTACACCTTC. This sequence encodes CASSDRVSANYGYTF.

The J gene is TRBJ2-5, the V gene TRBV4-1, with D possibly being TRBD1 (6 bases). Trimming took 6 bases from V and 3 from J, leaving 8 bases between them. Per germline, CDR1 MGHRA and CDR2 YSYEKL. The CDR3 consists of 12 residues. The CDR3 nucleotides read TGCGCCAGCAGGGGGGCGGAAGAGACCCAGTACTTC. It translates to CASRGAEETQYF.

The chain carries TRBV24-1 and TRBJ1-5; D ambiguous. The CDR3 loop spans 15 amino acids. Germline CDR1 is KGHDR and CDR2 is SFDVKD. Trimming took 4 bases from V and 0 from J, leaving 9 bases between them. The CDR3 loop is CATSETPDSNQPQHF. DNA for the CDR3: TGTGCCACCAGTGAAACGCCGGATAGCAATCAGCCCCAGCATTTT.

The CDR3 reads CASSRKEIFYEQYF. Written as DNA, the CDR3 is TGTGCCAGTAGTAGGAAGGAAATTTTCTACGAGCAGTACTTC. V gene TRBV19 combines with J gene TRBJ2-7; D is unclear. This CDR3 region has 14 residues. Per the germline V gene, CDR1 is LNHDA and CDR2 is SQIVND (reference sequence). V was clipped by 4 bases and J by 3 bases, with 13 bases between them. The entire variable domain, with the rest obtained from reference TRBV19 and TRBJ2-7, is as follows: DGGITQSPKYLFRKEGQNVTLSCEQNLNHDAMYWYRQDPGQGLRLIYYSQIVNDFQKGDIAEGYSVSREKKESFPLTVTSAQKNPTAFYLCASSRKEIFYEQYFGPGTRLTVT.

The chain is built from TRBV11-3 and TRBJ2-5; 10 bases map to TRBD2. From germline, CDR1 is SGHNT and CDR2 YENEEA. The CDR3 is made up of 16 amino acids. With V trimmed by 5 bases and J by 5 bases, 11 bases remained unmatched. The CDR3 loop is CASSKGLAGARETQYF. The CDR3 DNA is TGTGCCAGCAGCAAGGGGCTAGCGGGGGCCCGGGAGACCCAGTACTTC.

CDR3 DNA sequence: TGTGCCAGCAGCCAAGCCGGTGCAGGGGTTTCACCCCTCCACTTT. Its translation: CASSQAGAGVSPLHF. The chain joins TRBV3-1 (or the pseudogene TRBV3-2) to TRBJ1-6; D may be TRBD1 (6 bases). Germline CDR1 and CDR2: LGHDT and YNNKEL (reference sequence). The CDR3 is made up of 15 amino acids. V was shortened by 1 base and J by 9 bases, with 13 bases between the two germline ends.

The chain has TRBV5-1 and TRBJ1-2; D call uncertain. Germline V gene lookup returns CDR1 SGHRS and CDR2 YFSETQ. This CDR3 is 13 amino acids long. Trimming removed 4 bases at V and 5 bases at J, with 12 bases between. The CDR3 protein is CASSPSSSYGYTF. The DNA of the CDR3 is TGCGCCAGCAGCCCGAGCTCCAGTTATGGCTACACCTTC.

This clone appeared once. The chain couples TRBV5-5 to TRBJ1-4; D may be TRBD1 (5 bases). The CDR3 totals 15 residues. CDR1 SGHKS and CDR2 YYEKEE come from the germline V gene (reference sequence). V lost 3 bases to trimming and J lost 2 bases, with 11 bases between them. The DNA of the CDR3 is TGTGCCAGCAGCTCCCCCGGGACCACTAATGAAAAACTGTTTTTT. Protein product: CASSSPGTTNEKLFF.

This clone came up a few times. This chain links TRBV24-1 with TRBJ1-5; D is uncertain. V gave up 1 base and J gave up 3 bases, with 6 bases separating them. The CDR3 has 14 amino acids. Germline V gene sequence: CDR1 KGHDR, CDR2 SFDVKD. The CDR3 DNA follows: TGTGCCACCAGTGATTTCGGCCCCAATCAGCCCCAGCATTTT. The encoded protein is CATSDFGPNQPQHF.

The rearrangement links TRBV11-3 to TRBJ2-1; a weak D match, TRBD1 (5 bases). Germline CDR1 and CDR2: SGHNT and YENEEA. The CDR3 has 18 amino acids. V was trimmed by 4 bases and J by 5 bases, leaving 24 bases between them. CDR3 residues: CASSSQYFIRGRDNEQFF. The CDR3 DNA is TGTGCCAGCAGCTCCCAGTATTTTATTAGGGGTCGGGACAATGAGCAGTTCTTC. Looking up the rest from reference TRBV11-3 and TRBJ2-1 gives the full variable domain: EAGVVQSPRYKIIEKKQPVAFWCNPISGHNTLYWYLQNLGQGPELLIRYENEEAVDDSQLPKDRFSAERLKGVDSTLKIQPAELGDSAVYLCASSSQYFIRGRDNEQFFGPGTRLTVL.

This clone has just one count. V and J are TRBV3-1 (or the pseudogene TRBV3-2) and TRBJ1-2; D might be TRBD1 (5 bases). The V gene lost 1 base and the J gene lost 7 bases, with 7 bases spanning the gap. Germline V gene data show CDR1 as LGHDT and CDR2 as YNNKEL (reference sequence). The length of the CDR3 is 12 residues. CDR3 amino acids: CASSQARGGYTF. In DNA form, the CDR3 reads TGTGCCAGCAGCCAAGCTAGGGGTGGCTACACCTTC.

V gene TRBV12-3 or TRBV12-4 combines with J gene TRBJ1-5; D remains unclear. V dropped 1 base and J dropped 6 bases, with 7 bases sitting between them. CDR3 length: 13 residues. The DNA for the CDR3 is TGTGCCAGCAGTTTAGACCCTCGTCAGCCCCAGCATTTT. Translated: CASSLDPRQPQHF.

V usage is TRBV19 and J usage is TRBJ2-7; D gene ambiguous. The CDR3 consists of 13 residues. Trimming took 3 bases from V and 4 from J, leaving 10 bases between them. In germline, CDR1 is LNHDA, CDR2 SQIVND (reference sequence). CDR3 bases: TGTGCCAGTAGTATGGGGATTCCGTACGAGCAGTACTTC. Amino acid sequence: CASSMGIPYEQYF.

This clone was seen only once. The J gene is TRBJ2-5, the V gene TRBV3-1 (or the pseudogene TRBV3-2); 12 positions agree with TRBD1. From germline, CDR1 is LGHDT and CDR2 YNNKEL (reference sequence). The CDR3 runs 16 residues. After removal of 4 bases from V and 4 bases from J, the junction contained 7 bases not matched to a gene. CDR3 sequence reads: CASSPLGTGGGETQYF. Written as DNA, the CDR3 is TGTGCCAGCAGCCCCCTCGGGACAGGGGGCGGAGAGACCCAGTACTTC.

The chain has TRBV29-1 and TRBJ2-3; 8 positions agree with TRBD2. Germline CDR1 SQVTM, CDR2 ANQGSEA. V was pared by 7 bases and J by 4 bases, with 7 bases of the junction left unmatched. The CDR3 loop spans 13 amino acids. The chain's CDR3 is CSAAGGGADTQYF. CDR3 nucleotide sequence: TGCAGCGCTGCGGGGGGCGGCGCAGATACGCAGTATTTT.

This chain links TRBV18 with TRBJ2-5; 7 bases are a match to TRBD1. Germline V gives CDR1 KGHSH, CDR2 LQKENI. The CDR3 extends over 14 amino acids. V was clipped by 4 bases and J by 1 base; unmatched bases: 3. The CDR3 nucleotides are TGTGCCAGCTCACTAGACAGGGTCCAAGAGACCCAGTACTTC. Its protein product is CASSLDRVQETQYF.

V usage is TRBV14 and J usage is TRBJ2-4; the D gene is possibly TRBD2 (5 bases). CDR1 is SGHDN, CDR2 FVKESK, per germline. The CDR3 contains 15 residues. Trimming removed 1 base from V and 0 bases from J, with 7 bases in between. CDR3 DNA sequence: TGTGCCAGCAGCCAAGTAGGACTAGCCAAAAACATTCAGTACTTC. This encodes CASSQVGLAKNIQYF.

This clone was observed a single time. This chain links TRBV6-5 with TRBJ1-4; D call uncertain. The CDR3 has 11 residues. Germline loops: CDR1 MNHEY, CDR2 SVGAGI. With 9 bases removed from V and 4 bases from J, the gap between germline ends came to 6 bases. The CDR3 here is CARVGNEKLFF. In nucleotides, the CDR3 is TGTGCCAGGGTCGGTAATGAAAAACTGTTTTTT.

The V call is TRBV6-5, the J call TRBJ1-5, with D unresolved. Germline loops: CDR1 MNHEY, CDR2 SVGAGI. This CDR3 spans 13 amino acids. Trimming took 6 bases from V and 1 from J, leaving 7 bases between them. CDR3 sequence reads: CASRAGSNQPQHF. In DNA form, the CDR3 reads TGTGCCAGCAGAGCGGGGAGCAATCAGCCCCAGCATTTT.

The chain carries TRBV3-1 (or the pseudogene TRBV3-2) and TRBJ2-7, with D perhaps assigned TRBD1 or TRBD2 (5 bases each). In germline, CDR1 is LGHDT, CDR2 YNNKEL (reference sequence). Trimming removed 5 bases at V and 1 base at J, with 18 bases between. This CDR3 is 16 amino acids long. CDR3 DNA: TGTGCCAGCAGCGGGTGGACGGGGACCCTTTCCTACGAGCAGTACTTC. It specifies CASSGWTGTLSYEQYF.

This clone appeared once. As DNA, the CDR3 is TGTGCCAGCAGCCACGGGACAGGGTATGAGCAGTACTTC. Amino acids: CASSHGTGYEQYF. This rearrangement joins TRBV5-4 to TRBJ2-7; 9 nucleotides align to TRBD1. CDR1 is SGHNT and CDR2 is YYREEE in the germline V gene (reference sequence). The CDR3 runs to 13 residues. After removal of 4 bases from V and 7 bases from J, the junction contained 6 bases not matched to a gene. Using reference TRBV5-4 and TRBJ2-7 for the parts outside the CDR3, the full variable domain is ETGVTQSPTHLIKTRGQQVTLRCSSQSGHNTVSWYQQALGQGPQFIFQYYREEENGRGNFPPRFSGLQFPNYSSELNVNALELDDSALYLCASSHGTGYEQYFGPGTRLTVT.

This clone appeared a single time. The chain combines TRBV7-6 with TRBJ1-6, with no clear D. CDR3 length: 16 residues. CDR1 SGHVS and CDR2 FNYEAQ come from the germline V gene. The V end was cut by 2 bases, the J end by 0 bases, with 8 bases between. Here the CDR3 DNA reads TGTGCCAGCAGCTTAACGTTAGGCTCCTATAATTCACCCCTCCACTTT. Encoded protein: CASSLTLGSYNSPLHF.

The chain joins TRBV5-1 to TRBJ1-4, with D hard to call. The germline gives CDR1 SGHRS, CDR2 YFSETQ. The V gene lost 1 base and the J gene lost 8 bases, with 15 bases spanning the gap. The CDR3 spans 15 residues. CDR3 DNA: TGCGCCAGCAGCTTGAAGGCCCCGGGTGGAGAAAAACTGTTTTTT. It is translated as CASSLKAPGGEKLFF.